This T cell receptor beta chain was found in a study of blood T cell repertoires in COVID-19 (dated by TCRdb to about 2020). The study in broad terms: Collaborator samples came from the United States, Italy and Spain and covered acute and convalescent phases of COVID-19. The samples were drawn from two sources: the first 160 participants of the ongoing ImmuneRACE study, and 1,254 subjects contributed by 6 global collaborators. The material from the prospective study consisted of cDNA or gDNA derived from T cells, B-cell-depleted T cells, or PBMCs. Where HLA class I and class II types were available, the types were taken from metadata supplied by the sample provider, not from assay-based typing. Deeply sampled blood TCRbeta repertoires from subjects exposed to, actively infected with, or recovered from COVID-19 were included in the dataset. A freely available public database, intended as a resource for researchers studying the immune response to SARS-CoV-2, is where the repertoires were released. A de-identified subject ID, COVID-19 status, age in years and sex were almost always included in the sample metadata.

Results the study describes overall, beyond this receptor: The quantity of clinical and demographic metadata differed by source and by participant and was supplied without curation.

TCRbeta CDR3 regions were amplified from genomic DNA using the immunoSEQ Assay, a bias-controlled multiplex PCR. As for the authors' bioinformatics: Nucleated cell counts per sample were estimated from amplification of reference gene primers within the assay. To quantify the absolute abundance of each unique TCRbeta CDR3 rearrangement, sequence reads were collapsed and filtered. For each sample, productive Simpson clonality was calculated by taking the square root of Simpson's diversity index across productive rearrangements. This is the immuneACCESS table as TCRdb keeps it, with only in-frame sequences that have V and J called. A part of the clones is gone; compared with another copy, unresolved V genes explain less than half, and the rest is unexplained. V, J and clone size are taken as reported in that table, and D and trimming were inferred from the DNA itself. The sample includes around 81,000 clones, with about 85% observed a single time. The ten biggest clones cover 3% to 4% of the sample.

Collaborating institutions collected whole blood in K2EDTA tubes following their own protocols. For TCRbeta analysis, collaborator samples were shipped as frozen whole blood, as isolated PBMCs, or as DNA extracted from either sample type. CDR1 and CDR2 are drawn from the germline V gene: SGHDN, FVKESK. The CDR3 sequence holds 17 residues, the cysteine and phenylalanine included. Only the CDR3 DNA stays, 51 bases, in frame from base 1. V is cut back by 4 bases and J by 2 bases, with 12 bases in the junction unmatched. For this clone: Its antigen remains unidentified. Per-nucleotide qualities are absent, and no much larger clonotype sits a single base away.

The sample was peripheral blood. Here the chain combines TRBV14 and TRBJ2-7, and 9 junctional nucleotides match TRBD1. This clonotype originated in a man aged 45 to 65 with acute or convalescent COVID-19. The CDR3 protein is CASSPNPGTGLPYEQYF. The nucleotides read TGTGCCAGCAGCCCCAACCCCGGGACAGGGCTCCCCTACGAGCAGTACTTC.